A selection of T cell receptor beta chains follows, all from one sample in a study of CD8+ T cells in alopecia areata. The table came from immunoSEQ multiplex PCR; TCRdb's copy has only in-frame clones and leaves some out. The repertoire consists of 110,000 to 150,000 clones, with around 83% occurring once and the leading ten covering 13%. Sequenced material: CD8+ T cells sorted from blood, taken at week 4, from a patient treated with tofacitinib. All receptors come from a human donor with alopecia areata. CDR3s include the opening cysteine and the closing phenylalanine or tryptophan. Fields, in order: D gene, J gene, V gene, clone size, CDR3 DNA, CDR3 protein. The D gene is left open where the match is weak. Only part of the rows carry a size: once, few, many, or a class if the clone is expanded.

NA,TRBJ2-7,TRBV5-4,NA,TGTGCCAGCAGCTTGAGTACGGATGGCTACGAGCAGTACTTC,CASSLSTDGYEQYF
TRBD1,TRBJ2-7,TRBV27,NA,TGTGCCAGCAGTTTATTGGTTGGGACAGTCCCCTACGAGCAGTACTTC,CASSLLVGTVPYEQYF
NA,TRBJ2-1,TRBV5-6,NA,TGTGCCAGCAGCTTGAGTCGGGGAGCCGATGAGCAGTTCTTC,CASSLSRGADEQFF
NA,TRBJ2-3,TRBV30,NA,TGTGCCTGGGGCTTCGGCGGGGCTAGCACAGATACGCAGTATTTT,CAWGFGGASTDTQYF
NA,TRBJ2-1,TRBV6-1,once,TGTGCCAGCAGTGAAGGTTCTAGCGTCAATGAGCAGTTCTTC,CASSEGSSVNEQFF
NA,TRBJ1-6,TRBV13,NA,TGTGCCAGCAGCCCCAGTGGGGGGGGACCTAATTCACCCCTCCACTTT,CASSPSGGGPNSPLHF
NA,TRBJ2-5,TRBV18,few,TGTGCCAGCTCACCAGGGTTACGCGCTTCGATACTTCAAGAGACCCAGTACTTC,CASSPGLRASILQETQYF
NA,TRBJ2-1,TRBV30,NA,TGTGCCTGGAGTCAAACGGTCAACAATGAGCAGTTCTTC,CAWSQTVNNEQFF
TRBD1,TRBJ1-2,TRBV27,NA,TGTGCCAGCAGAGAAAGCAGGGGGTATGGCTACACCTTC,CASRESRGYGYTF
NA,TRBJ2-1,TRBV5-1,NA,TGCGCCAGCAGCCCCGAGGGACTCCCAGGGATCTTC,CASSPEGLPGIF
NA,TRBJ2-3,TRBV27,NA,NA,CASSAIRARADTQYF
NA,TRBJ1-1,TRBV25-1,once,TGTGCCAGCTCCGTAGGGTTGCACACTGAAGCTTTCTTT,CASSVGLHTEAFF
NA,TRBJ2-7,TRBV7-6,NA,TGTGCCAGCAGCTTAGAAGTGGGGCCTACCCTCTACGAGCAGTACTTC,CASSLEVGPTLYEQYF
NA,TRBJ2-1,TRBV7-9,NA,TGTGCCAGCAGCTTAGAACTGTCGTCAGGCGAGCAGTTCTTC,CASSLELSSGEQFF
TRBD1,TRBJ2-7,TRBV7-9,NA,TGTGCCAGCAGCTTCCTAGGAGGACAGGGGGCTTCCTACGAGCAGTACTTC,CASSFLGGQGASYEQYF
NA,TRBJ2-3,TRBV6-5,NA,TGTGCCAGCAGTTATGGACGACCCACAGATACGCAGTATTTT,CASSYGRPTDTQYF
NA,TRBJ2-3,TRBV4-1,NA,TGCGCCAGCAGCCAAGAGCGAGGTGCAGATACGCAGTATTTT,CASSQERGADTQYF
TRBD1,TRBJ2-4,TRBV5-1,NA,TGCGCCAGCAGCCTCGGGACAGGGCAAGGGAACATTCAGTACTTC,CASSLGTGQGNIQYF
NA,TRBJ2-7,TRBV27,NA,TGTGCCAGCAGTTTTGGCATGTCCTACGAGCAGTACTTC,CASSFGMSYEQYF
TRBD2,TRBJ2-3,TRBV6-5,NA,TGTGCCAGCAGTAATAGCGGGGTCGGCACAGATACGCAGTATTTT,CASSNSGVGTDTQYF
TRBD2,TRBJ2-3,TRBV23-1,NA,TGCGCCAGCAGTCAATCGCGGGGGCCGATAAGGGGACTAGCGGGAGAGGCAGATACGCAGTATTTT,CASSQSRGPIRGLAGEADTQYF
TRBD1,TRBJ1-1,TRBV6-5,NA,TGTGCCAGCAGTTACGGACAGGGCACTGAAGCTTTCTTT,CASSYGQGTEAFF
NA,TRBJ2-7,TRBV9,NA,TGTGCCAGCAGCGTAGCTGGAGGGGACAGATCCTACGAGCAGTACTTC,CASSVAGGDRSYEQYF
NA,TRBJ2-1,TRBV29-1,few,TGCAGCGTTGACAACCACAATGAGCAGTTCTTC,CSVDNHNEQFF
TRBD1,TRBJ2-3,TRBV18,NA,TGTGCCAGCTCACCAGGGAAGGGGGCGCGAGCAGATACGCAGTATTTT,CASSPGKGARADTQYF
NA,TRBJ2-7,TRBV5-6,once,TGTGCCAGCAGCTTGGGAGGGGACGAGCAGTACTTC,CASSLGGDEQYF
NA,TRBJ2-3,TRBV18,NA,TGTGCCAGCTCACCAACCAGGCTGGAGGTTAGCACAGATACGCAGTATTTT,CASSPTRLEVSTDTQYF
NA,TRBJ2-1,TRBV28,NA,TGTGCCAGCAGTTTAAGGAGTTCCAATGAGCAGTTCTTC,CASSLRSSNEQFF
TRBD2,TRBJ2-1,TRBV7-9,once,TGTGCCAGCAGCCCTGGGACTAGCGCGGAGTTCTTC,CASSPGTSAEFF
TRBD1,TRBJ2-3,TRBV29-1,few,TGCAGCGTTGAAGTCAGGGACAGGGGGCGATCAAATACGCAGTATTTT,CSVEVRDRGRSNTQYF
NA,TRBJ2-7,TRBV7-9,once,TGTGCCAGCAGCTTGGCGGTCCACGAGCAGTACTTC,CASSLAVHEQYF
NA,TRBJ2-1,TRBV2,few,TGTGCCAGCAGTGTTGGGGAGGAGCAGTTCTTC,CASSVGEEQFF
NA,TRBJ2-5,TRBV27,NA,TGTGCCAGCAGTTACCAAGAGACCCAGTACTTC,CASSYQETQYF
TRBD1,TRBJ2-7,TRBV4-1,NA,TGCGCCAGCAGCCAGGTACCGGGACAGGGGACCCACGAGCAGTACTTC,CASSQVPGQGTHEQYF
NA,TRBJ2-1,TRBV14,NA,TGTGCCAGCAGCCTATTTAAGATAAGCTCCTACAATGAGCAGTTCTTC,CASSLFKISSYNEQFF
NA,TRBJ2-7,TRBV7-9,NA,TGTGCCAGCAGCCGCCAGACGGATTGGACCTACGAGCAGTACTTC,CASSRQTDWTYEQYF
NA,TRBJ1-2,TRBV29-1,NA,TGCAGCGTTCTCCGTTCGGAGGGGGATGGCTACACCTTC,CSVLRSEGDGYTF
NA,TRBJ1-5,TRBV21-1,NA,TGTGCCAGCAGCAAAGAGGAGACTAGGGGGAATCAGCCCCAGCATTTT,CASSKEETRGNQPQHF
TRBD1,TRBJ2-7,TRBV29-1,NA,TGCAGCGTGCCGGGACAGTTTGTCCACGAGCAGTACTTC,CSVPGQFVHEQYF
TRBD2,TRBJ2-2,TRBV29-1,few,TGCAGCGCACGACCGATGACTAGCGGGCCCGGGGAGCTGTTTTTT,CSARPMTSGPGELFF
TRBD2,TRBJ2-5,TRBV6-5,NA,TGTGCCAGCCTGGGGCGGGGGGCGAAAGAGACCCAGTACTTC,CASLGRGAKETQYF
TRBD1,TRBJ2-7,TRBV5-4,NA,TGTGCCAGCGGCCCCGGGACAGGGAAGAACGAGCAGTACTTC,CASGPGTGKNEQYF
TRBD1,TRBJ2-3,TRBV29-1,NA,TGCAGCGTCCCAGAGGGGGCCGCTAGCACAGATACGCAGTATTTT,CSVPEGAASTDTQYF
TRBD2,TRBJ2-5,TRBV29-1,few,TGCAGCGTTGAAGCCCACGGACTAGCGGGAGATGCGGAGACCCAGTACTTC,CSVEAHGLAGDAETQYF
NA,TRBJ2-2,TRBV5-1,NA,TGCGCCAGCAGCTTGAGGAAAGACACCGGGGAGCTGTTTTTT,CASSLRKDTGELFF
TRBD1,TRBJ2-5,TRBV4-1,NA,TGCGCCAGCAGTGCCGGGACAGAAGAGACCCAGTACTTC,CASSAGTEETQYF
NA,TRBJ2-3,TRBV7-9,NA,TGTGCCAGCAGCCAGCAGCTTAGATTAGCGGACACAGATACGCAGTATTTT,CASSQQLRLADTDTQYF
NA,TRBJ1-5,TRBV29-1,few,TGCAGCGTTGATTGGGGGGATAGCAATCAGCCCCAGCATTTT,CSVDWGDSNQPQHF
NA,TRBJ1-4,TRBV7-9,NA,TGTGCCAGCAGCTCCCGGGACGGGGGTGCAACTAATGAAAAACTGTTTTTT,CASSSRDGGATNEKLFF
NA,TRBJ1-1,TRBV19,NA,TGTGCCAGTAGTATAGGAGGGGGCACTGAAGCTTTCTTT,CASSIGGGTEAFF
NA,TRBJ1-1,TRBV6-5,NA,TGTGCCAGCAGTTACTCAACGGCCGCTGAAGCTTTCTTT,CASSYSTAAEAFF
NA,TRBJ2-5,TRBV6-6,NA,TGTGCCAGCAGTTACACCATCGGGGGCGGAGAGACCCAGTACTTC,CASSYTIGGGETQYF
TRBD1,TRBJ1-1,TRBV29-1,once,TGCAGCGTTGTAGAGACAGGGATCACTGAAGCTTTCTTT,CSVVETGITEAFF
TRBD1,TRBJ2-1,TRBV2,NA,TGTGCCAGCAGTGAAAGGACAGGGTACAATGAGCAGTTCTTC,CASSERTGYNEQFF
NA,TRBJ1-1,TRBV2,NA,TGTGCCAGCGAAAACACTGAAGCTTTCTTT,CASENTEAFF
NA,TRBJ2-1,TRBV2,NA,TGTGCCAGCAGTGAAGCGATGTCAGGGGTCTTGGATGAGCAGTTCTTC,CASSEAMSGVLDEQFF
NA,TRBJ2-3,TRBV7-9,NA,TGTGCCAGCAGCACAGGGTTGGAAGATACGCAGTATTTT,CASSTGLEDTQYF
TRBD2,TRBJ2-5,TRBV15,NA,TGTGCCACCAGCAGAGATCTGCTAGCGGGAGTGCGGGAGACCCAGTACTTC,CATSRDLLAGVRETQYF
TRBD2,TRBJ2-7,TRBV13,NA,TGTGCCAGCAGCTCCCGGACTAGCGGGGGCCCCGGGGAGCAGTACTTC,CASSSRTSGGPGEQYF
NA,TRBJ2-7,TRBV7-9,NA,TGTGCCAGCAGCTCAGCGTACGAGCAGTACTTC,CASSSAYEQYF